The sample holds a few counts of the clone carrying this T cell receptor beta chain. Its target is unknown. MiXCR, applied by TCRdb to the reads, yields one record per CDR3 protein. The sample shows around 570,000 distinct CDR3 sequences, around two fifths of them seen only once. This sample stems from a study of T cell repertoires in cytomegalovirus infection. Whole-study context: Researchers turned to recently identified HLA-C-restricted CMV epitopes as well as well-studied HLA-B-restricted ones. Shared public TCR beta signatures pointed to both CMV infection and a matching HLA type. Points from the study as a whole: Summed frequency of public TCR beta families distinguished CMV carriers with the relevant HLA. Dominant in the ex vivo response were TCR beta clonotypes restricted by HLA-C and specific for CMV.

V dropped 3 bases and J dropped 4; count of bases not matched to a gene: 5. This CDR3 is built from 16 residues. The origin of this receptor is a human donor in good health (CMV status not recorded). Some clones in this sample may be carry-over from other donors' samples. The sequenced sample was cultured PBMCs, obtained from culture after CMV antigen stimulation. This chain uses TRBV12-3 or TRBV12-4 with TRBJ2-3; 12 bases are shared with TRBD2. Here the CDR3 reads CASSFSSGRAADTQYF. DNA for the CDR3: TGTGCCAGCAGTTTTTCTAGCGGGAGGGCGGCAGATACGCAGTATTTT.